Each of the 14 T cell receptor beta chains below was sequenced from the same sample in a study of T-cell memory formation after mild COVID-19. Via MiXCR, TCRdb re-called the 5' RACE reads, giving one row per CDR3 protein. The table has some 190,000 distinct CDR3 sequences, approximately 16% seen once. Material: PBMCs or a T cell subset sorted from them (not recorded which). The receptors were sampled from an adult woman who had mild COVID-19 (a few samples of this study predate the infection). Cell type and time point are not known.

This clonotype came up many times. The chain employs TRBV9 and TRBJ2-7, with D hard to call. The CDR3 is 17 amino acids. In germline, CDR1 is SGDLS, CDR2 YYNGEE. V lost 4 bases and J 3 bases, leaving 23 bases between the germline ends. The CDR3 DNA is TGTGCCAGCAGCCCTCGGCCCGAGTCGGCTAGTAGCTACGAGCAGTACTTC. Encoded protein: CASSPRPESASSYEQYF.

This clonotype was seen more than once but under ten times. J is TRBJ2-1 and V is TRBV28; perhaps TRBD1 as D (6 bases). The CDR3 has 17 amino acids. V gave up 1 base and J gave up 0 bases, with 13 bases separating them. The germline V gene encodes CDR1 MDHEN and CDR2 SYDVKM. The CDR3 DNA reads TGTGCCAGCAGTTTATTGGGGGCTCCTAGCTCCTACAATGAGCAGTTCTTC. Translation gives CASSLLGAPSSYNEQFF.

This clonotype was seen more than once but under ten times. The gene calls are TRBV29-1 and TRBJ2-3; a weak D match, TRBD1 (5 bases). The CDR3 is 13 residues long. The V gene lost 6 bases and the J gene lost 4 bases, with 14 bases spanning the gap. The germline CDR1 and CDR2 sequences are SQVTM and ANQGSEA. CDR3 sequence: CSVEDQGADTQYF. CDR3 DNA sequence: TGCAGCGTAGAGGATCAGGGTGCAGATACGCAGTATTTT.

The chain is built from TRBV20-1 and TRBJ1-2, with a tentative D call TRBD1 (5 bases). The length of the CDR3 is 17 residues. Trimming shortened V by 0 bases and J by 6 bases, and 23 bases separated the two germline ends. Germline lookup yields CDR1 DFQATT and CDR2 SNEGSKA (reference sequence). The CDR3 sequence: CSAREAGTGGGRNGYTF. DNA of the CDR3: TGCAGTGCTAGAGAGGCCGGGACTGGCGGAGGTAGAAATGGCTACACCTTC.

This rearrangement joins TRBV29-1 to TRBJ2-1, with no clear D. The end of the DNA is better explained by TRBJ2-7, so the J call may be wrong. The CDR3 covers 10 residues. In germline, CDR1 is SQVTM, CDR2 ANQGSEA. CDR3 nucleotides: TGCAGCGTTGTCCAGCATGAGCAGTACTTC. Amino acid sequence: CSVVQHEQYF.

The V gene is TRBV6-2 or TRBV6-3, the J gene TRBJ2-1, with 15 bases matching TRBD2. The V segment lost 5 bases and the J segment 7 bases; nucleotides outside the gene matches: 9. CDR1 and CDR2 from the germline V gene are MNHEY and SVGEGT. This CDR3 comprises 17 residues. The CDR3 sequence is CASSHGLAGGPGNEQFF. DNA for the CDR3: TGTGCCAGCAGTCACGGACTAGCGGGAGGGCCAGGGAATGAGCAGTTCTTC.

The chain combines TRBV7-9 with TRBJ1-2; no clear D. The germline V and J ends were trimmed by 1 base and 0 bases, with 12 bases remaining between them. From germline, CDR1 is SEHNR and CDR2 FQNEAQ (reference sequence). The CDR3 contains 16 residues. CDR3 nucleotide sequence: TGTGCCAGCAGCTTAGGGTTGGAGGGAGCTAACTATGGCTACACCTTC. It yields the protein CASSLGLEGANYGYTF.

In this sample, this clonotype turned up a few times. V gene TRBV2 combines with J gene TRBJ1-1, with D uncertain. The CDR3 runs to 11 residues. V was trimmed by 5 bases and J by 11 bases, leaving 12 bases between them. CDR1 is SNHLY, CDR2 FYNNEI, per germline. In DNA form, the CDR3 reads TGTGCCAGCAGTCAAATGGCTGGGGCTTTCTTT. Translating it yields CASSQMAGAFF.

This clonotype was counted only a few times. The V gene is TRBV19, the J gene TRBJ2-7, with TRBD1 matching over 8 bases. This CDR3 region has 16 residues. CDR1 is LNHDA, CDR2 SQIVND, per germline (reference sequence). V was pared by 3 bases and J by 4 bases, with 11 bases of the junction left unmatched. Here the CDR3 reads CASSMKRTGSPYEQYF. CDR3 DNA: TGTGCCAGTAGTATGAAACGGACAGGGTCCCCGTACGAGCAGTACTTC.

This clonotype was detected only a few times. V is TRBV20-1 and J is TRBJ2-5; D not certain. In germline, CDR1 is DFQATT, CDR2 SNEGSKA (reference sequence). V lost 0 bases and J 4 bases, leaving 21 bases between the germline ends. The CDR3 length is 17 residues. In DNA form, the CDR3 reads TGCAGTGCTAGAGATGTGGTCTACAGCCCGGCTAGAGAGACCCAGTACTTC. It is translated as CSARDVVYSPARETQYF.

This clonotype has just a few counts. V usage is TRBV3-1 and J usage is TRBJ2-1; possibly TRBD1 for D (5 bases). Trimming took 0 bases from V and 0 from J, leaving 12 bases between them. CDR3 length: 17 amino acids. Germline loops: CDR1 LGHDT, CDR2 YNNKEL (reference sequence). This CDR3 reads CASSQDWGASSYNEQFF. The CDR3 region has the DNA TGTGCCAGCAGCCAAGATTGGGGCGCGAGCTCCTACAATGAGCAGTTCTTC.

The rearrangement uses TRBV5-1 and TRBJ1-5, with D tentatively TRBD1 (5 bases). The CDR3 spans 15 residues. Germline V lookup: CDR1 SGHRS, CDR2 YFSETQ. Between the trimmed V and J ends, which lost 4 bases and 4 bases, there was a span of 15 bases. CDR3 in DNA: TGCGCCAGCAGCCTCGGGACTCTCAAGAATCAGCCCCAGCATTTT. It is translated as CASSLGTLKNQPQHF. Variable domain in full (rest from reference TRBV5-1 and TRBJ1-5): KAGVTQTPRYLIKTRGQQVTLSCSPISGHRSVSWYQQTPGQGLQFLFEYFSETQRNKGNFPGRFSGRQFSNSRSEMNVSTLELGDSALYLCASSLGTLKNQPQHFGDGTRLSIL.

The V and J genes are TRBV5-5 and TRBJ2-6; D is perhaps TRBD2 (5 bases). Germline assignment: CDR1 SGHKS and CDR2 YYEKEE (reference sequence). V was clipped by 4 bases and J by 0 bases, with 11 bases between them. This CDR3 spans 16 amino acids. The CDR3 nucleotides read TGTGCCAGCAGCCGCTGGAGGCCCTCTGGGGCCAACGTCCTGACTTTC. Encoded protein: CASSRWRPSGANVLTF.

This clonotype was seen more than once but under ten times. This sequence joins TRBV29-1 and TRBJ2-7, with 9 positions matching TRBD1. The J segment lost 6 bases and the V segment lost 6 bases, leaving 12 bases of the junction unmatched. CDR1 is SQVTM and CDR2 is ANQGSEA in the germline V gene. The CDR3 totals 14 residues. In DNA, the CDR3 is TGCAGCGTCAAATTCGGGACAGGGTTAACCGAGCAGTACTTC. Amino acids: CSVKFGTGLTEQYF.